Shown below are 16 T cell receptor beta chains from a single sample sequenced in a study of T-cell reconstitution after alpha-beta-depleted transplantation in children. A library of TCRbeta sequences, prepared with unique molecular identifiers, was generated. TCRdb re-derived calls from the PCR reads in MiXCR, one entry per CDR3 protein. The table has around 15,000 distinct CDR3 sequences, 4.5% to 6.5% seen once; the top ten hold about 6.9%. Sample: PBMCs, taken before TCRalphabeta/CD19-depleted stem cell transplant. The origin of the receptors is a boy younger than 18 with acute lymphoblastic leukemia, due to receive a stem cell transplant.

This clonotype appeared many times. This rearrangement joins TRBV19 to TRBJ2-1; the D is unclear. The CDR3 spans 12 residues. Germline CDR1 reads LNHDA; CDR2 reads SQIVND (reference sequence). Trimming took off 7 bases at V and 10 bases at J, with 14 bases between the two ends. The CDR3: CASNDGVEEQFF. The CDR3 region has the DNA TGTGCCAGTAACGATGGGGTAGAGGAGCAGTTCTTC.

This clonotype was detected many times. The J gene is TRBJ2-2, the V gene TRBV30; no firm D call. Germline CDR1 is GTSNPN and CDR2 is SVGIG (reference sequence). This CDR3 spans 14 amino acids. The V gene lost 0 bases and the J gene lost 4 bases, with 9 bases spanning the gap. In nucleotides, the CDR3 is TGTGCCTGGAGTGTGATAGAGGTCACCGGGGAGCTGTTTTTT. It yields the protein CAWSVIEVTGELFF.

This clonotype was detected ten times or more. The CDR3 reads CASEGQTVRNEQFF. For the CDR3, the DNA is TGTGCCAGCGAGGGTCAGACAGTTCGGAATGAGCAGTTCTTC. The chain couples TRBV28 to TRBJ2-1; D tentatively reads TRBD1 or TRBD2 (5 bases each). V was cut by 8 bases and J by 7 bases, with 18 bases left in between. Germline loops: CDR1 MDHEN, CDR2 SYDVKM. The CDR3 sequence is 14 residues long.

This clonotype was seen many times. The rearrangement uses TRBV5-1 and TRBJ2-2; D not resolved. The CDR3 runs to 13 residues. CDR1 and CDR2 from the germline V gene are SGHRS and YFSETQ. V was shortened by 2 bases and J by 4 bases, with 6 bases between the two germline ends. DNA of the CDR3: TGCGCCAGCAGCTTCCGTAGCACCGGGGAGCTGTTTTTT. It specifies CASSFRSTGELFF.

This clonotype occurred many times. The CDR3 nucleotides read TGCAGTGCTAGAGCCCCAGGAGTTGACACTGAAGCTTTCTTT. As protein: CSARAPGVDTEAFF. The chain combines TRBV20-1 with TRBJ1-1; D gene ambiguous. Germline CDR1 is DFQATT and CDR2 is SNEGSKA (reference sequence). V was clipped by 1 base and J by 3 bases, with 12 bases between them. The length of the CDR3 is 14 residues.

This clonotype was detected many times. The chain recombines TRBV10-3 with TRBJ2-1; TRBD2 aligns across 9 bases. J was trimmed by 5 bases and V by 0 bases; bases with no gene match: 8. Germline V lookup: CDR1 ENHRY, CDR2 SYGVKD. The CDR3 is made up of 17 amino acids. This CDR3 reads CAISESAASGDNNEQFF. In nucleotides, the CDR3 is TGTGCCATCAGTGAGTCGGCCGCTAGCGGGGATAACAATGAGCAGTTCTTC.

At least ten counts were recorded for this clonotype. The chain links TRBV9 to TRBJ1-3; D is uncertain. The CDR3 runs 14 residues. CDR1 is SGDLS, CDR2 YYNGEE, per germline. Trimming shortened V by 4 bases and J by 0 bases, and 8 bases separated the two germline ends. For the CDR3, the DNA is TGTGCCAGCAGCTCAGGCCGCTCTGGAAACACCATATATTTT. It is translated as CASSSGRSGNTIYF.

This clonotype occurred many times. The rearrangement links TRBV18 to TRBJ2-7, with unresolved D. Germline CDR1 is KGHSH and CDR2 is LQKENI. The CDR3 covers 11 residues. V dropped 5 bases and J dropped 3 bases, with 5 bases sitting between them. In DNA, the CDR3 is TGTGCCAGCTCAACCGGCTACGAGCAGTACTTC. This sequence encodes CASSTGYEQYF.

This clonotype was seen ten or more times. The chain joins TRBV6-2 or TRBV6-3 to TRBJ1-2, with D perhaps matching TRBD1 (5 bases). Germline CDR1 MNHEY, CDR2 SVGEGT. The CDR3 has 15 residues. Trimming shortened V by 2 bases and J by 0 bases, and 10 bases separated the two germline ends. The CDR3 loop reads CASSYGQGSNYGYTF. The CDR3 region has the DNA TGTGCCAGCAGTTACGGCCAGGGCTCTAACTATGGCTACACCTTC.

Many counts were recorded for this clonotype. The CDR3 DNA is TGTGCCAGCAGCCAAGATCACAGGGAAGAGACCCAGTACTTC. It codes for CASSQDHREETQYF. The chain recombines TRBV3-1 with TRBJ2-5, with D maybe TRBD1 (6 bases). Per germline, CDR1 LGHDT and CDR2 YNNKEL (reference sequence). This CDR3 has 14 residues. V lost 0 bases to trimming and J lost 3 bases, with 8 bases between them.

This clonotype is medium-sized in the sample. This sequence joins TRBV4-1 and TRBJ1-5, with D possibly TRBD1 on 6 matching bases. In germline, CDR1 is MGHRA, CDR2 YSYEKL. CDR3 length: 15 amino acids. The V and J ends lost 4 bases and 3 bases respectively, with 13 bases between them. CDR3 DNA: TGCGCCAGCAGCCTCCTACAGGGAGACAATCAGCCCCAGCATTTT. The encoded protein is CASSLLQGDNQPQHF.

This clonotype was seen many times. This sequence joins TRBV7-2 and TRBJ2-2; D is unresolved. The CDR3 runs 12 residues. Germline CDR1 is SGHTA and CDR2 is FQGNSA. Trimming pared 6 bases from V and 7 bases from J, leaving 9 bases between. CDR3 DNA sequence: TGTGCCAGCAGGGCCCCCATCGGGGAGCTGTTTTTT. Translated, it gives CASRAPIGELFF.

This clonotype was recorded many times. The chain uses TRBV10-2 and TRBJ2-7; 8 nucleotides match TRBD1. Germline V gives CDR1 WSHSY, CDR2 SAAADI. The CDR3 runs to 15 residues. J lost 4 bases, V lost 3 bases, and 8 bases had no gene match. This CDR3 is CASSDGDRTPYEQYF. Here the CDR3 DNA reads TGCGCCAGCAGTGACGGGGACAGGACCCCGTACGAGCAGTACTTC.

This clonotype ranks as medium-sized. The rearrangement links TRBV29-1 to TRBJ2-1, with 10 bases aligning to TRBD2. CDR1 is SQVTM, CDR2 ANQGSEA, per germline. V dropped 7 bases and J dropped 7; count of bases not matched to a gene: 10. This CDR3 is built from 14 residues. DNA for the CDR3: TGCAGCGCTCGGCTAGCGGGAGTAAAGAATGAGCAGTTCTTC. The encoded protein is CSARLAGVKNEQFF.

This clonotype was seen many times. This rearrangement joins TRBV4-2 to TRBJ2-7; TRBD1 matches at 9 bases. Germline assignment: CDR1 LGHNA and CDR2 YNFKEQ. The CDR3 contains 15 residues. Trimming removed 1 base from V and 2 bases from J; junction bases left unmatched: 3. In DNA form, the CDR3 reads TGTGCCAGCAGCCAAGGGACAGGGGTTACCTACGAGCAGTACTTC. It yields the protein CASSQGTGVTYEQYF.

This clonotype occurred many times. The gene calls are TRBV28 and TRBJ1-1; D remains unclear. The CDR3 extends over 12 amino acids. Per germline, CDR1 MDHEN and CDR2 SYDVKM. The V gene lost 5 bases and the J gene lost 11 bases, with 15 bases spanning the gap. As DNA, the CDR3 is TGTGCCAGCAGTCCCCTTCGGTGGTTGGCTTTCTTT. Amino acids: CASSPLRWLAFF. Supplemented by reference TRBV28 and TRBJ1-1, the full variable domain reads DVKVTQSSRYLVKRTGEKVFLECVQDMDHENMFWYRQDPGLGLRLIYFSYDVKMKEKGDIPEGYSVSREKKERFSLILESASTNQTSMYLCASSPLRWLAFFGQGTRLTVV.